The clone carrying this T cell receptor (beta chain) has at least ten counts. Its antigen remains unidentified. The entry originates in a study of regulatory T cells in long-lasting Graves disease. Whole-study findings and limits: Favoring TRBV28, TRBJ1-2 and TRBJ2-5 was a feature seen in persistent disease. Patients with persistent Graves' had lower TCR diversity than newly diagnosed patients.

The time point here: persistent/refractory GD, antithyroid drugs over 5 years with positive TRAb. There was RNA extracted from PBMCs, and the TCR library was made from it. An endocrinology unit in Xi'an, China, supplied the patients. Blood from the periphery, nine milliliters in all, was drawn into EDTA tubes. The germline CDR1 and CDR2 sequences are MDHEN and SYDVKM. With 4 bases removed from V and 4 bases from J, the gap between germline ends came to 20 bases. This CDR3 has 16 amino acids. The authors built TCR beta libraries using iRepertoire HTBI primers and Arm-PCR of CDR3 regions. In TCRdb, the multiplex PCR reads were re-called with MiXCR into one record per CDR3 protein. Altogether approximately 400,000 distinct CDR3 sequences are present, roughly 20% being singletons, with the ten largest covering 25% to 30%.

This clonotype was sampled from a woman aged 40 to 49 with Graves disease. The chain links TRBV28 to TRBJ2-7; possible D gene TRBD1, 6 bases. The sequencing here drew on peripheral blood mononuclear cells (PBMCs), taken when the disease was refractory, from a patient treated with antithyroid drugs. CDR3 bases: TGTGCCAGCAGTTCACCGGGACACCTCCTTGGGTACGAGCAGTACTTC. Its protein is CASSSPGHLLGYEQYF.